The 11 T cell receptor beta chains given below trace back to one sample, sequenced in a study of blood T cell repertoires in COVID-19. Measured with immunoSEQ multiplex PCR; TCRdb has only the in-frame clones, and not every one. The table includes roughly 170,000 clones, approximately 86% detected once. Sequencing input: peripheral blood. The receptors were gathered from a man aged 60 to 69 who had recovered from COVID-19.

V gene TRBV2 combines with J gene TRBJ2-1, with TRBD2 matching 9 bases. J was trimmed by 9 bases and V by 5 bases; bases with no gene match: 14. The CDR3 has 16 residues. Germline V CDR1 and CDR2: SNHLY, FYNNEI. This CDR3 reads CASSPGRGGPYSEQFF. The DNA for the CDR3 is TGTGCCAGCAGTCCGGGGCGGGGGGGCCCGTATAGTGAGCAGTTCTTC. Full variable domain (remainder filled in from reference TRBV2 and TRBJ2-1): EPEVTQTPSHQVTQMGQEVILRCVPISNHLYFYWYRQILGQKVEFLVSFYNNEISEKSEIFDDQFSVERPDGSNFTLKIRSTKLEDSAMYFCASSPGRGGPYSEQFFGPGTRLTVL.

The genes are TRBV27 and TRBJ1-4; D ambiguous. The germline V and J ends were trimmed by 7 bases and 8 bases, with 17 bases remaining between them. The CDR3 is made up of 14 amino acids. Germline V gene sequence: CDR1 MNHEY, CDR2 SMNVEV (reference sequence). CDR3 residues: CASNNRGGEEKLFF. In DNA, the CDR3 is TGTGCCAGCAACAACCGGGGAGGCGAAGAAAAACTGTTTTTT.

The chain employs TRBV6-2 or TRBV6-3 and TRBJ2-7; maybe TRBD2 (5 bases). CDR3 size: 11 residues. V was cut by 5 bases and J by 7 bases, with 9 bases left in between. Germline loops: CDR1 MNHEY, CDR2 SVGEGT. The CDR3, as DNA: TGTGCCAGCAGTACCAGACTAGAGCAGTACTTC. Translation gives CASSTRLEQYF.

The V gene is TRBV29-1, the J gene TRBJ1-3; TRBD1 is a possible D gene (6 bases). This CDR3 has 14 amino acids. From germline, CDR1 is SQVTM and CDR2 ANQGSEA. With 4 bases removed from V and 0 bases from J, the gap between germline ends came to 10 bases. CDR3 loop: CSVASDSSGNTIYF. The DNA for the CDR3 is TGCAGCGTTGCCTCGGACAGCTCTGGAAACACCATATATTTT.

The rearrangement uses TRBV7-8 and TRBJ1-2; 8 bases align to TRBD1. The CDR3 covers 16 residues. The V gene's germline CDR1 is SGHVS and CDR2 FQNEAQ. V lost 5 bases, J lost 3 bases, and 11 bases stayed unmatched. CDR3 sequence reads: CASSTDPDRVDYGYTF. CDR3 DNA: TGTGCCAGCAGCACTGATCCGGACAGGGTAGACTATGGCTACACCTTC.

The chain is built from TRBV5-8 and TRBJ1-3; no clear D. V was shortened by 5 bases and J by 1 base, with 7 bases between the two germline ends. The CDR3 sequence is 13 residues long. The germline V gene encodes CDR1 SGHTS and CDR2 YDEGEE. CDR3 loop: CASSRWSGNTIYF. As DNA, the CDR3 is TGTGCCAGCAGTCGGTGGTCTGGAAACACCATATATTTT. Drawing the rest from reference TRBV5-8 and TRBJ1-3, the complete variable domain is EAGVTQSPTHLIKTRGQQATLRCSPISGHTSVYWYQQALGLGLQFLLWYDEGEERNRGNFPPRFSGRQFPNYSSELNVNALELEDSALYLCASSRWSGNTIYFGEGSWLTVV.

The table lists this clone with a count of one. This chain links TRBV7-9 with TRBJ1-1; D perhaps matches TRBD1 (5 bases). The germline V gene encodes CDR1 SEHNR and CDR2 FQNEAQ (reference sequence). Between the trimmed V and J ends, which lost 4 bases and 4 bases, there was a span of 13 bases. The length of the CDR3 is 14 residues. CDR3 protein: CASSWGEEATEAFF. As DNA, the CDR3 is TGTGCCAGCAGCTGGGGGGAGGAGGCCACTGAAGCTTTCTTT.

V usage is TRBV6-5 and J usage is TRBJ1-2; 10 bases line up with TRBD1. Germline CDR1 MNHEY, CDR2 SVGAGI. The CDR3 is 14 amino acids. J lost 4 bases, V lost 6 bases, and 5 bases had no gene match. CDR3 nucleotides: TGTGCCAGCAGCTTGGGACAGGGGTTCTATGGCTACACCTTC. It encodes CASSLGQGFYGYTF.

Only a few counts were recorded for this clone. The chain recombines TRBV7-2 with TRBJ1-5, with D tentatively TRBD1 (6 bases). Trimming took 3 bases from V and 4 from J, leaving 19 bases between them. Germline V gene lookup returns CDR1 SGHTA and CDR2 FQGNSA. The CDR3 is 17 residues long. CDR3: CASSFLGAGPENQPQHF. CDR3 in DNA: TGTGCCAGCAGCTTCCTGGGGGCCGGACCCGAGAATCAGCCCCAGCATTTT.

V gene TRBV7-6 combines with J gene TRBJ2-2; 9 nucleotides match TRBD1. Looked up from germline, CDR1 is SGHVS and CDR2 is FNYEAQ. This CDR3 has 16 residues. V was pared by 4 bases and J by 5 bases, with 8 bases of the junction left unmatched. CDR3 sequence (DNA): TGTGCCAGCAGCTCCATCCCGGGACAGGGAACCGGGGAGCTGTTTTTT. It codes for CASSSIPGQGTGELFF.

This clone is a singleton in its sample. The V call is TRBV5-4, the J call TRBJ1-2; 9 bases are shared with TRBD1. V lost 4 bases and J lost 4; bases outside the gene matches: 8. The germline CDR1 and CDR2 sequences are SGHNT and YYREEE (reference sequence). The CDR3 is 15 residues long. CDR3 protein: CASSPSGQGSYGYTF. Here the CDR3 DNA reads TGTGCCAGCAGCCCCTCGGGACAGGGTTCCTATGGCTACACCTTC.